The 25 T cell receptor beta chains below all came from one sample that was sequenced in a study of cytomegalovirus exposure and HLA in healthy donors (dated by TCRdb to 2016 to 2017). The library came from the immunoSEQ multiplex PCR assay. The multiplex PCR relied on a mix of 60 forward primers for TCR Vbeta segments and 13 reverse primers for TCR Jbeta segments. TCRdb obtained this table from immuneACCESS and retained in-frame rearrangements with V and J assigned. These tables miss some clones; where compared with another copy, unresolved V genes account for less than half of the shortfall, and the remainder is unexplained. The table for this sample lists about 190,000 clones; roughly 74% of them were counted only once. Clones ranked in the top ten supply 13% to 15% of the sample. Material for sequencing was PBMCs. These receptors all come from a woman between 25 and 40 years old in good health and CMV-seropositive.

CDR3 coding DNA: TGTGCCAGCACCACCGGTCCTACCTACGAGCAGTACTTC. This translates into CASTTGPTYEQYF. This sequence joins TRBV6-5 and TRBJ2-5; D remains unclear. The J call is in doubt because the DNA end fits TRBJ2-7 better. This CDR3 region has 13 residues. CDR1 is MNHEY, CDR2 SVGAGI, per germline.

This chain connects TRBV4-2 to TRBJ1-4; tentatively, D is TRBD1 (6 bases). Germline V gene lookup returns CDR1 LGHNA and CDR2 YNFKEQ. Between the trimmed V and J ends, which lost 5 bases and 5 bases, there was a span of 15 bases. The CDR3 has 15 residues. The CDR3 region has the DNA TGTGCCAGCAGCAGGGGGGGGGCCGAGAATGAAAAACTGTTTTTT. Amino acid sequence: CASSRGGAENEKLFF.

The chain links TRBV6-1 to TRBJ2-2; weak D call: TRBD1 (6 bases). The CDR3 is made up of 13 amino acids. The V and J ends lost 6 bases and 13 bases respectively, with 18 bases between them. Germline assignment: CDR1 MNHNS and CDR2 SASEGT. In nucleotides, the CDR3 is TGTGCCAGCAGCCCGACAGGAACCAGCGGGCTGTTTTTT. Translation: CASSPTGTSGLFF.

The gene calls are TRBV27 and TRBJ1-6, with no clear D. Deletions cut 4 bases from V and 7 bases from J, with 8 bases between. Germline V gene data show CDR1 as MNHEY and CDR2 as SMNVEV (reference sequence). The CDR3 is made up of 13 amino acids. CDR3 amino acids: CASSSEGNSPLHF. The CDR3 region has the DNA TGTGCCAGCAGTTCAGAGGGAAATTCACCCCTCCACTTT.

The chain has TRBV7-3 and TRBJ2-3; D is perhaps TRBD2 (7 bases). The germline V gene encodes CDR1 SGHTA and CDR2 FQGTGA. The V end was cut by 0 bases, the J end by 7 bases, with 14 bases between. The CDR3 spans 15 residues. The CDR3 DNA reads as TGTGCCAGCAGCTTAACACGGGGGGCCGCTAATACGCAGTATTTT. The encoded protein is CASSLTRGAANTQYF.

This clone was recorded a few times. The V and J genes are TRBV6-6 and TRBJ1-4; weak D call: TRBD1 (6 bases). Deletions cut 4 bases from V and 4 bases from J, with 10 bases between. The CDR3 has 14 residues. Germline CDR1 is MNHNY and CDR2 is SVGAGI (reference sequence). In nucleotides, the CDR3 is TGTGCCAGCAGTTCGGACAGCCTTAATGAAAAACTGTTTTTT. It codes for CASSSDSLNEKLFF.

The rearrangement joins TRBV28 to TRBJ2-7, with 8 bases identical to TRBD1. The V and J ends lost 1 base and 2 bases, in that order; junction bases with no gene match: 13. The CDR3 contains 18 residues. Germline values: CDR1 MDHEN, CDR2 SYDVKM. In DNA form, the CDR3 reads TGTGCCAGCAGTTTATCTCCCCCGACAGGGGTTTGGACCTACGAGCAGTACTTC. Amino acids: CASSLSPPTGVWTYEQYF.

The J gene is TRBJ2-7, the V gene TRBV6-1, with D possibly matching TRBD2 (6 bases). The CDR3 totals 14 residues. CDR1 and CDR2 (germline): MNHNS, SASEGT. V was clipped by 2 bases and J by 7 bases, with 15 bases between them. DNA of the CDR3: TGTGCCAGCAGTGAATTGCGGGGCCCCGGTGAGCAGTACTTC. As protein: CASSELRGPGEQYF.

The J gene is TRBJ2-5, the V gene TRBV11-2; TRBD2 matches at 8 bases. The J segment lost 2 bases and the V segment lost 5 bases, leaving 7 bases of the junction unmatched. The CDR3 is 15 residues long. Germline V gene sequence: CDR1 SGHAT, CDR2 FQNNGV. CDR3 nucleotide sequence: TGTGCCAGCAGCCGGGGGGGCGGTACACAAGAGACCCAGTACTTC. Amino acids: CASSRGGGTQETQYF.

The chain employs TRBV10-3 and TRBJ2-5; maybe TRBD1 (6 bases). The length of the CDR3 is 13 residues. Per germline, CDR1 ENHRY and CDR2 SYGVKD. V was trimmed by 6 bases and J by 2 bases, leaving 10 bases between them. CDR3 sequence: CAIRGDIQETQYF. CDR3 nucleotides: TGTGCCATCAGAGGGGACATACAAGAGACCCAGTACTTC.

This clone was detected only once. The chain joins TRBV28 to TRBJ2-7, with D perhaps TRBD2 (6 bases). The CDR3 spans 14 residues. Germline CDR1 MDHEN, CDR2 SYDVKM. V was pared by 6 bases and J by 3 bases, with 15 bases between. The CDR3 loop reads CASRPGLLFYEQYF. The CDR3 coding sequence is TGTGCCAGCAGGCCGGGACTTTTATTCTACGAGCAGTACTTC.

This clone was recorded once. CDR3: CASSSRTGGSGNTIYF. The CDR3 DNA sequence: TGTGCCAGCAGCTCTCGGACAGGGGGTTCTGGAAACACCATATATTTT. This rearrangement joins TRBV11-3 to TRBJ1-3; 10 bases are a match to TRBD1. The CDR3 totals 16 residues. Germline V gives CDR1 SGHNT, CDR2 YENEEA. Trimming cost V 4 bases and J 1 base; bases outside gene matches: 4. Full variable domain (remainder filled in from reference TRBV11-3 and TRBJ1-3): EAGVVQSPRYKIIEKKQPVAFWCNPISGHNTLYWYLQNLGQGPELLIRYENEEAVDDSQLPKDRFSAERLKGVDSTLKIQPAELGDSAVYLCASSSRTGGSGNTIYFGEGSWLTVV.

This clone has a single count. The CDR3 coding sequence is TGCAGCGTTTGGAGGAACGAGCAGTACTTC. This gives the protein CSVWRNEQYF. The V call is TRBV29-1, the J call TRBJ2-7; weak D call: TRBD2 (5 bases). The germline gives CDR1 SQVTM, CDR2 ANQGSEA. Trimming cost V 5 bases and J 5 bases, with 7 bases left between them. This CDR3 has 10 amino acids.

This chain connects TRBV7-9 to TRBJ2-3; 13 nucleotides agree with TRBD2. The junction had 7 bases not matched to a gene; V was cut back by 5 bases and J by 2 bases. Germline V CDR1 and CDR2: SEHNR, FQNEAQ (reference sequence). The CDR3 length is 17 residues. The CDR3, as DNA: TGTGCCAGCAGCCGGACTAGCGGGAGTCCTTACACAGATACGCAGTATTTT. This sequence encodes CASSRTSGSPYTDTQYF.

This rearrangement joins TRBV30 to TRBJ2-5; the match to TRBD2 covers 8 bases. The CDR3 loop spans 14 amino acids. Trimming cost V 3 bases and J 5 bases; bases outside gene matches: 8. Germline CDR1 reads GTSNPN; CDR2 reads SVGIG (reference sequence). The CDR3 sequence is CAWRGSGSRETQYF. The DNA for the CDR3 is TGTGCCTGGAGGGGGAGCGGGAGCCGTGAGACCCAGTACTTC.

Only one count was recorded for this clone. The V gene is TRBV18, the J gene TRBJ1-5; D might be TRBD1 (5 bases). Deletions cut 2 bases from V and 0 bases from J, with 11 bases between. Germline lookup yields CDR1 KGHSH and CDR2 LQKENI. This CDR3 is built from 16 residues. This CDR3 is CASSPGGTYSNQPQHF. The CDR3, as DNA: TGTGCCAGCTCACCAGGCGGGACCTATAGCAATCAGCCCCAGCATTTT.

Of note for this clone: Distinct nucleotide sequences in the sample also encode this CDR3. The rearrangement links TRBV28 to TRBJ2-2, with D unresolved. This CDR3 has 11 amino acids. Trimming stripped 5 bases from V and 5 bases from J, with 3 bases between. Germline CDR1 reads MDHEN; CDR2 reads SYDVKM. The CDR3 region is CASSPTGELFF. DNA for the CDR3: TGTGCCAGCAGTCCGACCGGGGAGCTGTTTTTT.

This clone was seen only a few times. The chain combines TRBV27 with TRBJ2-1; 8 positions match TRBD2. CDR3 length: 15 amino acids. V lost 3 bases and J lost 2; bases outside the gene matches: 3. Germline CDR1 reads MNHEY; CDR2 reads SMNVEV (reference sequence). The CDR3 DNA follows: TGTGCCAGCAGTTTGCCAGCGGGGGCCTACAATGAGCAGTTCTTC. The encoded protein is CASSLPAGAYNEQFF.

The rearrangement uses TRBV27 and TRBJ2-7; 11 nucleotides align to TRBD1. V was clipped by 6 bases and J by 6 bases; unmatched bases: 7. Looked up from germline, CDR1 is MNHEY and CDR2 is SMNVEV (reference sequence). CDR3 length: 14 residues. CDR3 protein: CASRGQGGSGEQYF. CDR3 in DNA: TGTGCCAGCAGGGGACAGGGGGGATCAGGCGAGCAGTACTTC.

The chain employs TRBV4-3 and TRBJ2-7, with a possible D match to TRBD1 (6 bases). CDR3 size: 13 residues. Per germline, CDR1 LGHNA and CDR2 YSLEER. The V gene lost 4 bases and the J gene lost 5 bases, with 12 bases spanning the gap. Here the CDR3 reads CASSPVTGNEQYF. CDR3 DNA: TGCGCCAGCAGCCCCGTGACAGGTAACGAGCAGTACTTC.

This clone has a handful of counts. The CDR3 DNA follows: TGCGCCAGCAGCTTGGAGGCCTCAAGCGGGAGGATTACCGGGGAGCTGTTTTTT. As protein: CASSLEASSGRITGELFF. This chain links TRBV5-1 with TRBJ2-2; 9 positions match TRBD2. The CDR3 runs 18 residues. Trimming at V came to 0 bases and at J to 5 bases, leaving 11 bases not matched to a gene. The germline V gene encodes CDR1 SGHRS and CDR2 YFSETQ.

The J gene is TRBJ2-3, the V gene TRBV4-1; D might be TRBD2 (5 bases). The germline V gene encodes CDR1 MGHRA and CDR2 YSYEKL. The CDR3 is 16 residues long. The germline V and J ends were trimmed by 0 bases and 2 bases, with 12 bases remaining between them. In DNA, the CDR3 is TGCGCCAGCAGCCAAGAAGGGAGAGTTTACACAGATACGCAGTATTTT. This encodes CASSQEGRVYTDTQYF.

This clone was picked up a small number of times. This chain connects TRBV6-5 to TRBJ1-5, with 9 bases identical to TRBD1. There are 14 residues in the CDR3. CDR1 is MNHEY, CDR2 SVGAGI, per germline. The V gene end was trimmed by 5 bases and the J gene end by 7 bases; junction bases not matched to a gene: 6. The CDR3 DNA reads TGTGCCAGCAGTCGGGACAGGGAAGGGCAGCCCCAGCATTTT. Translation: CASSRDREGQPQHF.

This chain joins TRBV11-2 and TRBJ2-3; D remains ambiguous. Trimming pared 0 bases from V and 0 bases from J, leaving 4 bases between. CDR1 SGHAT and CDR2 FQNNGV come from the germline V gene. This CDR3 is 14 amino acids long. CDR3 residues: CASSLDLSTDTQYF. CDR3 sequence (DNA): TGTGCCAGCAGCTTAGACCTTAGCACAGATACGCAGTATTTT.

The rearrangement links TRBV2 to TRBJ1-2; 7 bases align to TRBD1. The CDR3 runs to 17 residues. V lost 8 bases, J lost 2 bases, and 17 bases stayed unmatched. In germline, CDR1 is SNHLY, CDR2 FYNNEI. The CDR3 nucleotides read TGTGCCAGCTGCCGGGACAGCGCTCCTCTATTCAACTATGGCTACACCTTC. Its protein product is CASCRDSAPLFNYGYTF.